What follows are 9 T cell receptor beta chains derived from one specimen sequenced in a study of blood T cell repertoires in COVID-19. Produced via immunoSEQ multiplex PCR; TCRdb's table is partial and in-frame only. This table holds 150,000 to 200,000 clones, around 80% found once. Source material: peripheral blood. The receptors stem from a man in his fifties or sixties with active or convalescent COVID-19.

This rearrangement joins TRBV28 to TRBJ1-2; 11 bases are shared with TRBD1. This CDR3 contains 16 residues. From germline, CDR1 is MDHEN and CDR2 SYDVKM. V gave up 6 bases and J gave up 7 bases; unmatched junction bases: 13. As DNA, the CDR3 is TGTGCCAGCAGCCCAACTCCCGGGACAGGGGGACGTGGCTACACCTTC. This encodes CASSPTPGTGGRGYTF.

This clone was picked up one time. V usage is TRBV24-1 and J usage is TRBJ1-1; possibly TRBD1 for D (6 bases). Germline-derived CDR1 and CDR2 are KGHDR and SFDVKD. CDR3 size: 17 residues. Trimming left V 4 bases short and J 0 bases short, with 17 bases between. This chain's CDR3 is CATSDLSVQGMNTEAFF. CDR3 coding DNA: TGTGCCACCAGTGACTTGAGTGTGCAGGGGATGAACACTGAAGCTTTCTTT.

The chain is built from TRBV5-4 and TRBJ2-7; D possibly corresponds to TRBD2 (6 bases). Germline V gives CDR1 SGHNT, CDR2 YYREEE (reference sequence). CDR3 length: 15 residues. The V end was cut by 0 bases, the J end by 2 bases, with 12 bases between. The CDR3: CASSLAISGPYEQYF. The CDR3 coding sequence is TGTGCCAGCAGCTTGGCAATTAGCGGTCCCTACGAGCAGTACTTC.

The chain employs TRBV12-3 or TRBV12-4 and TRBJ2-1; D unclear. CDR3 size: 10 residues. Trimming took off 10 bases at V and 2 bases at J, with 3 bases between the two ends. Here the CDR3 reads CATAYNEQFF. CDR3 in DNA: TGTGCCACCGCCTACAATGAGCAGTTCTTC.

This chain connects TRBV28 to TRBJ2-7, with D maybe TRBD2 (6 bases). The length of the CDR3 is 13 residues. V dropped 6 bases and J dropped 0 bases, with 9 bases sitting between them. Germline CDR1 MDHEN, CDR2 SYDVKM. CDR3 bases: TGTGCCAGCAGGGTCGGGAGCTCCTACGAGCAGTACTTC. This sequence encodes CASRVGSSYEQYF.

J is TRBJ2-1 and V is TRBV5-1; tentatively, D is TRBD1 (8 bases). The V end was cut by 3 bases, the J end by 9 bases, with 16 bases between. The CDR3 loop spans 14 amino acids. Germline lookup yields CDR1 SGHRS and CDR2 YFSETQ. CDR3 in amino acids: CASSSGTGGSEQFF. DNA of the CDR3: TGCGCCAGCAGCTCCGGGACAGGCGGGAGTGAGCAGTTCTTC.

The rearrangement links TRBV6-2 or TRBV6-3 to TRBJ1-5; D may be TRBD1 (6 bases). The V and J ends lost 5 bases and 3 bases respectively, with 11 bases between them. Germline V lookup: CDR1 MNHEY, CDR2 SVGEGT. The CDR3 loop spans 14 amino acids. CDR3 in DNA: TGTGCCAGCAGTACTGGGACACTCAATCAGCCCCAGCATTTT. The encoded protein is CASSTGTLNQPQHF.

This clone was found a few times. The rearrangement uses TRBV19 and TRBJ1-2; D is uncertain. CDR1 and CDR2 (germline): LNHDA, SQIVND (reference sequence). This CDR3 contains 12 residues. Trimming left V 5 bases short and J 4 bases short, with 8 bases between. CDR3 region: CASSVEGYGYTF. CDR3 sequence (DNA): TGTGCCAGTAGTGTTGAGGGCTATGGCTACACCTTC.

This clone showed up just a few times. The chain is built from TRBV27 and TRBJ2-7; no clear D. The CDR3 extends over 14 amino acids. Trimming took 6 bases from V and 3 from J, leaving 15 bases between them. CDR1 MNHEY and CDR2 SMNVEV come from the germline V gene (reference sequence). The CDR3, as DNA: TGTGCCAGCAGGACCATGACGGCAGGCTACGAGCAGTACTTC. Translation: CASRTMTAGYEQYF.